This T cell receptor (beta chain) is from a study of cytomegalovirus exposure and HLA in healthy donors. This CDR3 is built from 13 residues. Deletions cut 0 bases from V and 3 bases from J, with 5 bases between. The germline V gene has CDR1 LNHNV and CDR2 YYDKDF (reference sequence). TCRdb's table, derived via immunoSEQ multiplex PCR, lists solely in-frame clones and lacks some. The table has around 99,000 clones, about 88% seen once. Sequenced material: PBMCs. The TCR was taken from a woman aged 18-29 years in good health and CMV-seronegative. This chain links TRBV15 with TRBJ2-5; D remains unclear. The CDR3, as DNA: TGTGCCACCAGCAGAGATGTAGAAGAGACCCAGTACTTC. Translation gives CATSRDVEETQYF.